The rows below give T cell receptor beta chains drawn from one sample of a study of shared clonotypes between healthy human individuals. TCRdb keeps only in-frame clones here, not all; method: immunoSEQ multiplex PCR. This table has fewer than 650,000 clones, roughly four fifths appearing once. Sequences were obtained from PBMCs. These receptors were taken from a woman in her 40s in good health. Some clones in this sample may be carry-over from other donors' samples. Each CDR3 is given with its conserved first and last residue. A D gene is named only where the DNA matches it firmly. Clone size is stated in some rows and not others, as once, few, many or a class when expanded.

CDR3aa: CASSLLSPEAFF; CDR3nt: TGTGCCAGCAGCTTATTGAGCCCTGAAGCTTTCTTT; v_gene: TRBV7-2; abundance: NA; d_gene: NA; j_gene: TRBJ1-1
CDR3aa: CASLLVKFRTYEQYF; CDR3nt: TGCGCCAGCCTACTAGTGAAGTTCAGGACCTACGAGCAGTACTTC; v_gene: TRBV10-1; abundance: NA; d_gene: NA; j_gene: TRBJ2-7
CDR3aa: CASRHGQGDTEAFF; CDR3nt: TGTGCCAGTCGACACGGCCAGGGTGACACTGAAGCTTTCTTT; v_gene: TRBV9; abundance: NA; d_gene: NA; j_gene: TRBJ1-1
CDR3aa: CASSPTGSGNTIYF; CDR3nt: TGTGCCAGCAGCCCCACCGGCTCTGGAAACACCATATATTTT; v_gene: TRBV7-3; abundance: NA; d_gene: NA; j_gene: TRBJ1-3
CDR3aa: CASRAQGLGSGANVLTF; CDR3nt: TGTGCCAGCAGAGCCCAGGGCCTGGGCTCTGGGGCCAACGTCCTGACTTTC; v_gene: TRBV27; abundance: NA; d_gene: NA; j_gene: TRBJ2-6
CDR3aa: CASSAGALAGAQETQYF; CDR3nt: TGTGCCAGCAGCGCGGGGGCTCTAGCGGGAGCCCAAGAGACCCAGTACTTC; v_gene: TRBV9; abundance: NA; d_gene: TRBD2; j_gene: TRBJ2-5
CDR3aa: CASSLVEKQISNYGYTF; CDR3nt: TGTGCCAGCAGCTTAGTGGAGAAACAGATTTCTAACTATGGCTACACCTTC; v_gene: TRBV7-2; abundance: NA; d_gene: NA; j_gene: TRBJ1-2
CDR3aa: CASRWGLAANTGELFF; CDR3nt: TGTGCCTCTCGGTGGGGACTAGCAGCGAACACCGGGGAGCTGTTTTTT; v_gene: TRBV27; abundance: NA; d_gene: TRBD2; j_gene: TRBJ2-2
CDR3aa: CASSLLDSNEKLFF; CDR3nt: TGTGCCAGCAGCCTCCTGGACAGTAATGAAAAACTGTTTTTT; v_gene: TRBV27; abundance: NA; d_gene: NA; j_gene: TRBJ1-4
CDR3aa: CASSSHLQGQPQHF; CDR3nt: TGTGCCAGCAGCTCCCACTTACAAGGTCAGCCCCAGCATTTT; v_gene: TRBV6-5; abundance: many; d_gene: NA; j_gene: TRBJ1-5
CDR3aa: CATGASGLNEQFF; CDR3nt: TGTGCCACCGGGGCTAGCGGTCTCAATGAGCAGTTCTTC; v_gene: TRBV6-1; abundance: NA; d_gene: TRBD2; j_gene: TRBJ2-1
CDR3aa: CSVEAGGGYTF; CDR3nt: TGCAGCGTTGAAGCAGGGGGAGGCTACACCTTC; v_gene: TRBV29-1; abundance: NA; d_gene: TRBD1; j_gene: TRBJ1-2
CDR3aa: CASHPRLAGPEQFF; CDR3nt: TGTGCCAGCCACCCTCGGCTAGCGGGACCCGAGCAGTTCTTC; v_gene: TRBV6-1; abundance: few; d_gene: TRBD2; j_gene: TRBJ2-1
CDR3aa: CAWSPSGRDFYEQYF; CDR3nt: TGTGCCTGGAGCCCATCGGGCCGAGATTTCTACGAGCAGTACTTC; v_gene: TRBV30; abundance: NA; d_gene: NA; j_gene: TRBJ2-7
CDR3aa: CASSPARRAQSFF; CDR3nt: TGTGCCAGCAGCCCCGCAAGAAGGGCACAATCTTTCTTT; v_gene: TRBV7-2; abundance: few; d_gene: NA; j_gene: TRBJ1-1
CDR3aa: CASSESHHNREAFF; CDR3nt: TGTGCCAGCAGTGAATCCCATCATAACAGAGAAGCTTTCTTT; v_gene: TRBV6-1; abundance: NA; d_gene: NA; j_gene: TRBJ1-1
CDR3aa: CASSYEENQPQRF; CDR3nt: TGTGCCAGCAGTTACGAGGAGAATCAGCCCCAGCGTTTT; v_gene: TRBV2; abundance: NA; d_gene: NA; j_gene: TRBJ1-5
CDR3aa: CASSSTGYNEQFF; CDR3nt: TGTGCCAGCAGTTCGACAGGGTACAATGAGCAGTTCTTC; v_gene: TRBV27; abundance: NA; d_gene: TRBD1; j_gene: TRBJ2-1
CDR3aa: CASSPPLRQASSYEQYF; CDR3nt: TGTGCCAGCAGTCCCCCCCTTCGACAGGCCTCCTCCTACGAGCAGTACTTC; v_gene: TRBV28; abundance: few; d_gene: NA; j_gene: TRBJ2-7
CDR3aa: CASSSQQSLTMNTEAFF; CDR3nt: TGTGCCAGCAGTTCGCAACAGAGCTTAACTATGAACACTGAAGCTTTCTTT; v_gene: TRBV27; abundance: NA; d_gene: NA; j_gene: TRBJ1-1
CDR3aa: CASSPQTSGRAIQYF; CDR3nt: TGTGCCAGCAGTCCTCAGACTAGCGGGAGAGCCATTCAGTACTTC; v_gene: TRBV27; abundance: NA; d_gene: TRBD2; j_gene: TRBJ2-4
CDR3aa: CASSDPGGQPQHF; CDR3nt: TGTGCCAGCAGTGACCCCGGAGGCCAGCCCCAGCATTTT; v_gene: TRBV25-1; abundance: few; d_gene: NA; j_gene: TRBJ1-5
CDR3aa: CASSLHGTGVEKLFF; CDR3nt: TGTGCCAGCAGCCTTCATGGGACAGGGGTTGAAAAACTGTTTTTT; v_gene: TRBV7-9; abundance: NA; d_gene: TRBD1; j_gene: TRBJ1-4
CDR3aa: CASSGNRAISGNTIYF; CDR3nt: TGTGCCAGCTCAGGGAACAGGGCAATCTCTGGAAACACCATATATTTT; v_gene: TRBV18; abundance: few; d_gene: NA; j_gene: TRBJ1-3
CDR3aa: CASSLVGERENTDTQYF; CDR3nt: TGCGCCAGCAGCTTGGTTGGTGAGCGGGAGAACACAGATACGCAGTATTTT; v_gene: TRBV5-1; abundance: NA; d_gene: TRBD2; j_gene: TRBJ2-3
CDR3aa: CASSQDQFREQYF; CDR3nt: TGCGCCAGCAGCCAAGATCAATTCAGGGAGCAGTACTTC; v_gene: TRBV4-3; abundance: once; d_gene: NA; j_gene: TRBJ2-7
CDR3aa: CASSFGTTSYEQYF; CDR3nt: TGTGCCAGTTCATTTGGGACCACTTCCTACGAGCAGTACTTC; v_gene: TRBV2; abundance: few; d_gene: NA; j_gene: TRBJ2-7
CDR3aa: CASTDLPVTPSYNEQFF; CDR3nt: TGTGCCAGCACCGACCTCCCGGTCACTCCCTCCTACAATGAGCAGTTCTTC; v_gene: TRBV2; abundance: NA; d_gene: NA; j_gene: TRBJ2-1
CDR3aa: CASSTRPGTGELFF; CDR3nt: TGTGCCAGCAGCACCAGGCCGGGGACCGGGGAGCTGTTTTTT; v_gene: TRBV7-2; abundance: NA; d_gene: NA; j_gene: TRBJ2-2
CDR3aa: CASRPGRSYEQYF; CDR3nt: TGTGCCAGCAGACCGGGACGCTCGTACGAGCAGTACTTC; v_gene: TRBV27; abundance: NA; d_gene: NA; j_gene: TRBJ2-7
CDR3aa: CASSLVPDTQYF; CDR3nt: TGTGCCAGCAGCTTAGTTCCAGATACGCAGTATTTT; v_gene: TRBV7-9; abundance: NA; d_gene: NA; j_gene: TRBJ2-3
CDR3aa: CASTQFTGTGYGANVLTF; CDR3nt: TGTGCCAGCACCCAGTTTACCGGGACAGGATATGGGGCCAACGTCCTGACTTTC; v_gene: TRBV7-8; abundance: NA; d_gene: TRBD1; j_gene: TRBJ2-6
CDR3aa: CASSLTSVPDGGETQYF; CDR3nt: TGTGCCAGCAGCTTAACGTCGGTTCCTGACGGAGGAGAGACCCAGTACTTC; v_gene: TRBV7-3; abundance: NA; d_gene: NA; j_gene: TRBJ2-5
CDR3aa: CASRQTNTGELFF; CDR3nt: TGTGCCAGCAGACAAACAAACACCGGGGAGCTGTTTTTT; v_gene: TRBV27; abundance: NA; d_gene: NA; j_gene: TRBJ2-2
CDR3aa: CASSLFKLDYGYTF; CDR3nt: TGTGCCAGCAGCTTGTTCAAACTCGACTATGGCTACACCTTC; v_gene: TRBV7-2; abundance: NA; d_gene: NA; j_gene: TRBJ1-2